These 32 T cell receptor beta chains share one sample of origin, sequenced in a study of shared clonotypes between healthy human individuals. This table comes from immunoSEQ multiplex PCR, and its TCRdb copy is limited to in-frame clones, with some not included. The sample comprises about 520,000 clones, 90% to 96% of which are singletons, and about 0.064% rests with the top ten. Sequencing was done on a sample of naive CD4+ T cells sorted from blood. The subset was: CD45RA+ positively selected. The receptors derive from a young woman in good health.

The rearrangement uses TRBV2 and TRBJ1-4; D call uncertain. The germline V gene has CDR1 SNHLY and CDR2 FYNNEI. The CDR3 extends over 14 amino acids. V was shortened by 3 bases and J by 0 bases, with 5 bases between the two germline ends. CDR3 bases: TGTGCCAGCAGTGATGGTACAACTAATGAAAAACTGTTTTTT. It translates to CASSDGTTNEKLFF.

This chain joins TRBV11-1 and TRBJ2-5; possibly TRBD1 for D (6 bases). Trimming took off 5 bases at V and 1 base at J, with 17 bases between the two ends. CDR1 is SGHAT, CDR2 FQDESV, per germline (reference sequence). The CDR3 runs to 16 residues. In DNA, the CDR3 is TGTGCCAGCAGCCGTACAGGGAGAAAGGCCCAAGAGACCCAGTACTTC. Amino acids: CASSRTGRKAQETQYF.

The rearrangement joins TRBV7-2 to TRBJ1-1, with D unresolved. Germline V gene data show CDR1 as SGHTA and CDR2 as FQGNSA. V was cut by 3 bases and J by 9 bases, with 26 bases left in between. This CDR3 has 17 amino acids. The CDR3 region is CASSFLGWRPRSEKAFF. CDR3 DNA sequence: TGTGCCAGCAGCTTCTTAGGTTGGCGTCCTAGGTCCGAGAAAGCTTTCTTT. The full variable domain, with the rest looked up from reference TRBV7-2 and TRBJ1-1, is GAGVSQSPSNKVTEKGKDVELRCDPISGHTALYWYRQSLGQGLEFLIYFQGNSAPDKSGLPSDRFSAERTGGSVSTLTIQRTQQEDSAVYLCASSFLGWRPRSEKAFFGQGTRLTVV.

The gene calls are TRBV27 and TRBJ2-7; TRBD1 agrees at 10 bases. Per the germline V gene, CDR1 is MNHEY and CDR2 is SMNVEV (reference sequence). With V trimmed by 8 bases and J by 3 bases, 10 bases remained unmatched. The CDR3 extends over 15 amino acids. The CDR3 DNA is TGTGCCAGCGGCCTTTCGGGACAGGGGAGCTACGAGCAGTACTTC. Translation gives CASGLSGQGSYEQYF.

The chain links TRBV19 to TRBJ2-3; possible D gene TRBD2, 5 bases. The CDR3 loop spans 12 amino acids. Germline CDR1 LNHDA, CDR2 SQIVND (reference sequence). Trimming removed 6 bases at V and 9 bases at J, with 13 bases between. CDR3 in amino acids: CASSPGIQTQYF. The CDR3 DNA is TGTGCCAGTAGCCCCGGGATCCAGACGCAGTATTTT.

In DNA, the CDR3 is TGTGCCAGCAGCTTGGGACCCTCTGGAAACACCATATATTTT. It is translated as CASSLGPSGNTIYF. J is TRBJ1-3 and V is TRBV7-3; maybe TRBD1 (5 bases). Between the trimmed V and J ends, which lost 3 bases and 0 bases, there was a span of 6 bases. Germline-derived CDR1 and CDR2 are SGHTA and FQGTGA. The CDR3 consists of 14 residues.

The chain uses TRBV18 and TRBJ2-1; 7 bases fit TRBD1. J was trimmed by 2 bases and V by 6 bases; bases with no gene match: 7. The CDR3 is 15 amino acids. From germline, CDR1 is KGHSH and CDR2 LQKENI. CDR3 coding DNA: TGTGCCAGCTCCCCCGGGACAGCGCCCTACAATGAGCAGTTCTTC. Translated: CASSPGTAPYNEQFF. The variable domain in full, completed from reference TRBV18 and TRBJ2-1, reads NAGVMQNPRHLVRRRGQEARLRCSPMKGHSHVYWYRQLPEEGLKFMVYLQKENIIDESGMPKERFSAEFPKEGPSILRIQQVVRGDSAAYFCASSPGTAPYNEQFFGPGTRLTVL.

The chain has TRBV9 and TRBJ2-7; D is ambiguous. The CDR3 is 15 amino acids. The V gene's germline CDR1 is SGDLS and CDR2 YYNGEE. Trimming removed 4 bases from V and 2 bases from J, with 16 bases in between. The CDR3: CASSPSPRRPYEQYF. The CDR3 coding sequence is TGTGCCAGCAGCCCGTCCCCCCGACGTCCCTACGAGCAGTACTTC.

The CDR3 here is CASSLGWGRSAGYTF. CDR3 nucleotides: TGTGCCAGCAGTTTAGGGTGGGGGCGAAGTGCGGGCTACACCTTC. The chain employs TRBV27 and TRBJ1-2; tentatively, D is TRBD1 (6 bases). Looked up from germline, CDR1 is MNHEY and CDR2 is SMNVEV (reference sequence). V lost 2 bases and J 8 bases, leaving 18 bases between the germline ends. This CDR3 contains 15 residues.

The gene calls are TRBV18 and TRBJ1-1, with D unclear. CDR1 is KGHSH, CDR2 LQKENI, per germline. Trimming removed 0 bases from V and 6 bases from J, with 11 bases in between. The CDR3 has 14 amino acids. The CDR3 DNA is TGTGCCAGCTCACCACCGGAAAGGTTGGCTGAAGCTTTCTTT. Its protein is CASSPPERLAEAFF.

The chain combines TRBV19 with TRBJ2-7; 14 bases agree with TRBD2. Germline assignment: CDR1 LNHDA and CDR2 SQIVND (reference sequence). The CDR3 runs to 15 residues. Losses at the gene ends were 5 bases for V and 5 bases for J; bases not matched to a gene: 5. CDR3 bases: TGTGCCAGTAGTCCCCGGACTAGCGGGAGGCACGAGCAGTACTTC. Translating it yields CASSPRTSGRHEQYF. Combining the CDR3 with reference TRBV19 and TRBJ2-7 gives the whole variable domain DGGITQSPKYLFRKEGQNVTLSCEQNLNHDAMYWYRQDPGQGLRLIYYSQIVNDFQKGDIAEGYSVSREKKESFPLTVTSAQKNPTAFYLCASSPRTSGRHEQYFGPGTRLTVT.

CDR3 amino acids: CAIGLAGAYEQYF. CDR3 sequence (DNA): TGTGCCATAGGACTAGCGGGAGCGTACGAGCAGTACTTC. V and J are TRBV10-3 and TRBJ2-7; 13 nucleotides agree with TRBD2. The CDR3 sequence is 13 residues long. Losses at the gene ends were 9 bases for V and 4 bases for J; bases not matched to a gene: 3. CDR1 is ENHRY, CDR2 SYGVKD, per germline.

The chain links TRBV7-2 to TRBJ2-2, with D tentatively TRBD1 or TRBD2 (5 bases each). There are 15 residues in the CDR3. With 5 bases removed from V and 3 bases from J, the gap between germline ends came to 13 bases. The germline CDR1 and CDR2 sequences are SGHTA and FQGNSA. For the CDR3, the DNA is TGTGCCAGCAGCCCCGGAGTGGGGGACACCGGGGAGCTGTTTTTT. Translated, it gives CASSPGVGDTGELFF.

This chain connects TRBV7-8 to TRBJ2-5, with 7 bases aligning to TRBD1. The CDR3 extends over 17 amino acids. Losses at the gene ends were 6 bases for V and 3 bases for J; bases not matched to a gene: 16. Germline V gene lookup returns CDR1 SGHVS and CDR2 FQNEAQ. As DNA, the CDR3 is TGTGCCAGCAGAAACGCACTTCGGGGACAGAGAAAAGAGACCCAGTACTTC. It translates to CASRNALRGQRKETQYF.

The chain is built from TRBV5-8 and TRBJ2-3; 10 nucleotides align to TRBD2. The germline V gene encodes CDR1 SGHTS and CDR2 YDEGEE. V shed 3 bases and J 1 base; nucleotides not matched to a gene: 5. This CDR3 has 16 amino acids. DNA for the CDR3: TGTGCCAGCAGCTGGGCCGGGACTAGCGGCACAGATACGCAGTATTTT. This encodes CASSWAGTSGTDTQYF.

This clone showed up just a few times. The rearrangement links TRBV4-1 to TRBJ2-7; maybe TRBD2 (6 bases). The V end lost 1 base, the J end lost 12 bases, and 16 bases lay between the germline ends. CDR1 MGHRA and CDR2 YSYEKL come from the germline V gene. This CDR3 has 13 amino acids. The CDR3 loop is CASSQVVGGLRYF. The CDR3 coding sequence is TGCGCCAGCAGCCAAGTAGTTGGTGGACTACGGTACTTC.

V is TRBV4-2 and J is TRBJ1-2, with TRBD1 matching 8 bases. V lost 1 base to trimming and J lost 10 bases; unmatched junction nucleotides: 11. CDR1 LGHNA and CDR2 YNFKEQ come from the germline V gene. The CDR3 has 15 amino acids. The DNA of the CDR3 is TGTGCCAGCAGCCAAGGAACAGGGGGAGATGGTGACTACACCTTC. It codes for CASSQGTGGDGDYTF.

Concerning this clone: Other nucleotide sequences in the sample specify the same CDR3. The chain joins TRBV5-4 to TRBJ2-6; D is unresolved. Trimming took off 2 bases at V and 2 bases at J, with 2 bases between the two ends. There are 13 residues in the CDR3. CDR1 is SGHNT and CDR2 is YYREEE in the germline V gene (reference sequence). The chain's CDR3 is CASSFAGANVLTF. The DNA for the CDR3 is TGTGCCAGCAGCTTTGCTGGGGCCAACGTCCTGACTTTC.

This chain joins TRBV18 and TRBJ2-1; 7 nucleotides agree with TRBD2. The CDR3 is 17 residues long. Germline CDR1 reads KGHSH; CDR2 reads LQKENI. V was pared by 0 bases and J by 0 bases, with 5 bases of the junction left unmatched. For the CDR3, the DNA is TGTGCCAGCTCACCACCATTGACTAGCAACTCCTACAATGAGCAGTTCTTC. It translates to CASSPPLTSNSYNEQFF.

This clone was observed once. DNA of the CDR3: TGCGCCAGCAGCCCCGGACTAGCGGGAGAGCAGTACTTC. Protein sequence: CASSPGLAGEQYF. The J gene is TRBJ2-7, the V gene TRBV5-1; 12 bases fit TRBD2. Germline assignment: CDR1 SGHRS and CDR2 YFSETQ. The CDR3 is made up of 13 amino acids. J lost 7 bases, V lost 4 bases, and 3 bases had no gene match.

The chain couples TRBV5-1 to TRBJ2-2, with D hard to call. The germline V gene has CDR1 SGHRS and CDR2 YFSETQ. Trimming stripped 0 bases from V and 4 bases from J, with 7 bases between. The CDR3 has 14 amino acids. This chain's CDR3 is CASSLDTSTGELFF. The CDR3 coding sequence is TGCGCCAGCAGCTTGGATACCAGCACCGGGGAGCTGTTTTTT.

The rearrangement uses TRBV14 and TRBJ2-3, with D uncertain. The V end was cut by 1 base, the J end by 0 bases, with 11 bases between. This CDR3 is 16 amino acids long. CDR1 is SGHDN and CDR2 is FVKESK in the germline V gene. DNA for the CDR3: TGTGCCAGCAGCCAAGGTACAGCGTTTAGCACAGATACGCAGTATTTT. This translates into CASSQGTAFSTDTQYF.

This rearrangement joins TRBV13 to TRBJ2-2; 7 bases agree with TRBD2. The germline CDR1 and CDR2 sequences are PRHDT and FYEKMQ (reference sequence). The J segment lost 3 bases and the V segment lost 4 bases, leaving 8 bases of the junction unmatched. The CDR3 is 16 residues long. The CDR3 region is CASSSSSGRYTGELFF. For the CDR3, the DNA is TGTGCCAGCAGCTCATCTAGCGGACGATACACCGGGGAGCTGTTTTTT. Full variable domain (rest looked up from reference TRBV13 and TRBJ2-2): AAGVIQSPRHLIKEKRETATLKCYPIPRHDTVYWYQQGPGQDPQFLISFYEKMQSDKGSIPDRFSAQQFSDYHSELNMSSLELGDSALYFCASSSSSGRYTGELFFGEGSRLTVL.

Written as DNA, the CDR3 is TGTGCCAGCAGTTCGGGACTAGGGGGCCAGTACTTC. As protein: CASSSGLGGQYF. The rearrangement joins TRBV27 to TRBJ2-5, with 8 bases identical to TRBD2. The J segment lost 10 bases and the V segment lost 4 bases, leaving 5 bases of the junction unmatched. This CDR3 is 12 amino acids long. Germline V lookup: CDR1 MNHEY, CDR2 SMNVEV (reference sequence).

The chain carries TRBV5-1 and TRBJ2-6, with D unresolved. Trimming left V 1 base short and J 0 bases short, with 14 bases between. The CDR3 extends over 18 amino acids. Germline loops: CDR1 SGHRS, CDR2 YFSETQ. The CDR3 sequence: CASSLRTGLSSGANVLTF. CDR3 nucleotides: TGCGCCAGCAGCTTGCGGACGGGTCTAAGCTCTGGGGCCAACGTCCTGACTTTC.

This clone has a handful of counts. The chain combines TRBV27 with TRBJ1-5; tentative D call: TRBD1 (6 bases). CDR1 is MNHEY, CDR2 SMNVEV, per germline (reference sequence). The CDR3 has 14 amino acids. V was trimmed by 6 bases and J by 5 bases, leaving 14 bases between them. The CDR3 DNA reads TGTGCCAGCAGCCCACAGGGTTGGGATCAGCCCCAGCATTTT. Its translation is CASSPQGWDQPQHF.

CDR3 in DNA: TGCGCCAGCAGCTACCCACAGGGAACCGGGGAGCTGTTTTTT. This gives the protein CASSYPQGTGELFF. The chain joins TRBV5-1 to TRBJ2-2; TRBD1 is a possible D gene (6 bases). Trimming took off 3 bases at V and 5 bases at J, with 11 bases between the two ends. In germline, CDR1 is SGHRS, CDR2 YFSETQ. The CDR3 loop spans 14 amino acids.

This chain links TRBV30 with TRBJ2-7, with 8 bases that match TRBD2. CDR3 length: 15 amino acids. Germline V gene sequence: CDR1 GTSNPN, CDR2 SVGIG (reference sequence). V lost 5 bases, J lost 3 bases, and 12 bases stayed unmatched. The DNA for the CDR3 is TGTGCCTGGTACGGGGGGGCTAGGCGGCACTACGAGCAGTACTTC. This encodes CAWYGGARRHYEQYF.

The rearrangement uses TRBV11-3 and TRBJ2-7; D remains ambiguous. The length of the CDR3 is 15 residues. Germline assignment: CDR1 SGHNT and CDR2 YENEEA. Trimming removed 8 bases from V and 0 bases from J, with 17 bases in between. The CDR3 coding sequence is TGTGCCAGCCATTGGTCGCCCGAGAACTCCTACGAGCAGTACTTC. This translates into CASHWSPENSYEQYF.

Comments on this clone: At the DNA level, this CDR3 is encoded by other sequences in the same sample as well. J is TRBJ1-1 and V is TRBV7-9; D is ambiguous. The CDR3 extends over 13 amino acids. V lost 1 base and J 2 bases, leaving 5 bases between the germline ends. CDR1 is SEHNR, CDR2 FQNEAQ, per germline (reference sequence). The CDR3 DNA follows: TGTGCCAGCAGCTTAGACTCTAACACTGAAGCTTTCTTT. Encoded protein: CASSLDSNTEAFF.

For the CDR3, the DNA is TGCGCCAGCAGCCCCGGACGGACAGTTTCCCAAGAGACCCAGTACTTC. This translates into CASSPGRTVSQETQYF. This chain joins TRBV5-1 and TRBJ2-5; perhaps TRBD1 as D (6 bases). The CDR3 consists of 16 residues. Germline loops: CDR1 SGHRS, CDR2 YFSETQ. Trimming took off 4 bases at V and 1 base at J, with 17 bases between the two ends. The full variable domain, in which reference TRBV5-1 and TRBJ2-5 provide the parts outside the CDR3, is KAGVTQTPRYLIKTRGQQVTLSCSPISGHRSVSWYQQTPGQGLQFLFEYFSETQRNKGNFPGRFSGRQFSNSRSEMNVSTLELGDSALYLCASSPGRTVSQETQYFGPGTRLLVL.

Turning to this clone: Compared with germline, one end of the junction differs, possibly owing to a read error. The CDR3 DNA reads as TGCGCCAGCAGCAGACAGGGTTCCTACAAGCAGTACTTC. The encoded protein is CASSRQGSYKQYF. The V and J genes are TRBV5-1 and TRBJ2-7; 7 bases are a match to TRBD1. Germline loops: CDR1 SGHRS, CDR2 YFSETQ. This CDR3 has 13 residues.